Below, 3 T cell receptor beta chains from the same sample are listed, as sequenced in a study of blood T cell repertoires in COVID-19. The table came from immunoSEQ multiplex PCR; TCRdb's copy has only in-frame clones and leaves some out. The data show 120,000 to 150,000 clones, 75% to 90% seen once. Sequences were obtained from peripheral blood. The source of these receptors is a man between 60 and 75 years old with active or convalescent COVID-19.

V gene TRBV7-9 combines with J gene TRBJ1-2; no firm D call. Germline V gene lookup returns CDR1 SEHNR and CDR2 FQNEAQ (reference sequence). Trimming removed 2 bases from V and 4 bases from J, with 8 bases in between. The CDR3 is made up of 13 amino acids. The CDR3 DNA reads as TGTGCCAGCAGCTTAATATCAGGCTATGGCTACACCTTC. It specifies CASSLISGYGYTF.

The chain is built from TRBV28 and TRBJ2-3; possibly TRBD2 for D (5 bases). The germline CDR1 and CDR2 sequences are MDHEN and SYDVKM. CDR3 length: 12 amino acids. V gave up 3 bases and J gave up 4 bases, with 5 bases separating them. DNA for the CDR3: TGTGCCAGCAGTTTGGGAGCAGATACGCAGTATTTT. Encoded protein: CASSLGADTQYF.

The V call is TRBV7-6, the J call TRBJ2-7; no definite D call. Germline loops: CDR1 SGHVS, CDR2 FNYEAQ. Between the trimmed V and J ends, which lost 5 bases and 4 bases, there was a span of 6 bases. This CDR3 is built from 11 residues. In nucleotides, the CDR3 is TGTGCCAGCAGCGTCAAATACGAGCAGTACTTC. The encoded protein is CASSVKYEQYF.